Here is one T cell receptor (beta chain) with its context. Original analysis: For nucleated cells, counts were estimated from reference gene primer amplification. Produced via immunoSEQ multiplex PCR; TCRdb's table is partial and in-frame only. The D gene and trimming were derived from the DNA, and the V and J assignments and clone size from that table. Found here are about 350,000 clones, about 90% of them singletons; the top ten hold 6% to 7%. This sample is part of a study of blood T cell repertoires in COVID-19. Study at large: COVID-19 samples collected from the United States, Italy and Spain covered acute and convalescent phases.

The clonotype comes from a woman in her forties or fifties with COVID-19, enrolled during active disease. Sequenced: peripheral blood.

In nucleotides, the CDR3 is TGTGCCAGCAGCTCCTCTAGCGGGGCCTACAATGAGCAGTTCTTC. Amino acids: CASSSSSGAYNEQFF. This chain connects TRBV7-2 to TRBJ2-1; 9 bases line up with TRBD2. V was pared by 4 bases and J by 2 bases, with 3 bases of the junction left unmatched. Germline lookup yields CDR1 SGHTA and CDR2 FQGNSA. The length of the CDR3 is 15 residues.